The rows below give T cell receptor beta chains drawn from one sample of a study of shared clonotypes between healthy human individuals. This table comes from immunoSEQ multiplex PCR, and its TCRdb copy is limited to in-frame clones, with some not included. The data contain more than 2 million clones, around 96% of them seen just once; the ten biggest clones take up more than 0.95%. The sample was naive CD8+ T cells sorted from blood. These receptors were collected from a man between 18 and 35 years old in good health. CDR3s include the opening cysteine and the closing phenylalanine or tryptophan. A D gene is named only where the DNA matches it firmly. Not all rows give a size; the values are once, few, many and, for expanded clones, a class.

CDR3 protein: CAISPDGSYEQYF
CDR3 DNA: TGTGCCATCAGTCCGGACGGATCCTACGAGCAGTACTTC
D gene: -
clone size: -
J gene: TRBJ2-7
V gene: TRBV10-3

CDR3 protein: CASSYSTEHTEAFF
CDR3 DNA: TGTGCCAGCAGTTACTCTACAGAGCACACTGAAGCTTTCTTT
D gene: -
clone size: -
J gene: TRBJ1-1
V gene: TRBV6-5

CDR3 protein: CASIDGQSNTGELFF
CDR3 DNA: TGTGCCAGCATCGACGGACAGTCGAACACCGGGGAGCTGTTTTTT
D gene: -
clone size: -
J gene: TRBJ2-2
V gene: TRBV11-2

CDR3 protein: CASSSPPGELFF
CDR3 DNA: TGTGCCAGCAGTTCCCCCCCCGGGGAGCTGTTTTTT
D gene: -
clone size: -
J gene: TRBJ2-2
V gene: TRBV28

CDR3 protein: CASSPGQGGYEQYF
CDR3 DNA: TGTGCCAGCAGCCCCGGACAGGGGGGCTACGAGCAGTACTTC
D gene: TRBD1
clone size: -
J gene: TRBJ2-7
V gene: TRBV5-6

CDR3 protein: CASSPQTGSSYNEQFF
CDR3 DNA: TGTGCCAGCAGCCCTCAGACAGGGAGCTCCTACAATGAGCAGTTCTTC
D gene: TRBD1
clone size: -
J gene: TRBJ2-1
V gene: TRBV7-6

CDR3 protein: CASSPYRGRSYEQYF
CDR3 DNA: TGTGCCAGCAGCCCCTACCGCGGACGGTCCTACGAGCAGTACTTC
D gene: -
clone size: -
J gene: TRBJ2-7
V gene: TRBV14

CDR3 protein: CASSLDNSPLHF
CDR3 DNA: TGTGCCAGCAGCTTGGATAATTCACCCCTCCACTTT
D gene: -
clone size: -
J gene: TRBJ1-6
V gene: TRBV5-8

CDR3 protein: CSASKVEQYF
CDR3 DNA: TGCAGTGCTAGTAAGGTTGAGCAGTACTTC
D gene: -
clone size: -
J gene: TRBJ2-7
V gene: TRBV20-1

CDR3 protein: CASSVPGLQETQYF
CDR3 DNA: TGTGCCAGCAGTGTTCCCGGCCTACAAGAGACCCAGTACTTC
D gene: -
clone size: -
J gene: TRBJ2-5
V gene: TRBV2

CDR3 protein: CASSEGASGNTIYF
CDR3 DNA: TGCGCCAGCAGCGAGGGGGCCTCTGGAAACACCATATATTTT
D gene: TRBD1
clone size: -
J gene: TRBJ1-3
V gene: TRBV5-1

CDR3 protein: CASSPPVYQGFRETQYF
CDR3 DNA: TGTGCCAGCTCACCACCGGTTTACCAGGGATTTAGAGAGACCCAGTACTTC
D gene: -
clone size: -
J gene: TRBJ2-5
V gene: TRBV18

CDR3 protein: CASSSQGVDIQYF
CDR3 DNA: TGTGCCAGCAGCTCACAGGGCGTAGACATTCAGTACTTC
D gene: -
clone size: -
J gene: TRBJ2-4
V gene: TRBV5-4

CDR3 protein: CASSQELAETYEQYF
CDR3 DNA: TGCGCCAGCAGCCAAGAGCTAGCGGAGACCTACGAGCAGTACTTC
D gene: TRBD2
clone size: -
J gene: TRBJ2-7
V gene: TRBV4-1

CDR3 protein: CASSLGYEQYF
CDR3 DNA: TGTGCCAGCAGTTTGGGATACGAGCAGTACTTC
D gene: -
clone size: few
J gene: TRBJ2-7
V gene: TRBV28

CDR3 protein: CASSRDASSYNEQFF
CDR3 DNA: TGTGCCAGCAGCCGGGACGCCTCGTCCTACAATGAGCAGTTCTTC
D gene: -
clone size: -
J gene: TRBJ2-1
V gene: TRBV7-6

CDR3 protein: CARSPSPTGNTEAFF
CDR3 DNA: TGTGCCAGAAGCCCAAGCCCGACAGGGAACACTGAAGCTTTCTTT
D gene: -
clone size: -
J gene: TRBJ1-1
V gene: TRBV7-5

CDR3 protein: CASSSRDRHNTEAFF
CDR3 DNA: TGTGCCAGCAGCTCCCGGGACAGACATAACACTGAAGCTTTCTTT
D gene: TRBD1
clone size: -
J gene: TRBJ1-1
V gene: TRBV11-2

CDR3 protein: CASSFETGNYGYTF
CDR3 DNA: TGTGCCAGCAGCTTTGAGACGGGCAACTATGGCTACACCTTC
D gene: -
clone size: -
J gene: TRBJ1-2
V gene: TRBV5-4

CDR3 protein: CASSWGTGTNEKLFF
CDR3 DNA: TGTGCCAGCAGCTGGGGGACAGGGACTAATGAAAAACTGTTTTTT
D gene: TRBD1
clone size: -
J gene: TRBJ1-4
V gene: TRBV5-6

CDR3 protein: CASSGLRAGTQYF
CDR3 DNA: TGTGCCAGCAGTGGGCTCCGCGCCGGGACCCAGTACTTC
D gene: -
clone size: -
J gene: TRBJ2-5
V gene: TRBV5-6

CDR3 protein: CASTELAGGPGTGELFF
CDR3 DNA: TGTGCCAGCACCGAACTAGCGGGGGGGCCCGGCACCGGGGAGCTGTTTTTT
D gene: TRBD2
clone size: -
J gene: TRBJ2-2
V gene: TRBV27

CDR3 protein: CASSQEPAGINLSYEQYF
CDR3 DNA: TGCGCCAGCAGCCAAGAACCGGCAGGCATAAACCTCTCCTACGAGCAGTACTTC
D gene: -
clone size: -
J gene: TRBJ2-7
V gene: TRBV4-1

CDR3 protein: CASSQDSTGGLPTGELFF
CDR3 DNA: TGCGCCAGCAGCCAAGATTCAACGGGGGGCCTGCCCACCGGGGAGCTGTTTTTT
D gene: -
clone size: -
J gene: TRBJ2-2
V gene: TRBV4-1

CDR3 protein: CASSFVGGADTEAFF
CDR3 DNA: TGTGCCAGCAGTTTTGTAGGGGGCGCAGACACTGAAGCTTTCTTT
D gene: TRBD1
clone size: once
J gene: TRBJ1-1
V gene: TRBV27

CDR3 protein: CASSRLAGFHNEQFF
CDR3 DNA: TGTGCCAGCAGCCGACTAGCGGGGTTTCACAATGAGCAGTTCTTC
D gene: TRBD2
clone size: once
J gene: TRBJ2-1
V gene: TRBV6-6

CDR3 protein: CATKEGPSNQPQHF
CDR3 DNA: TGTGCCACCAAGGAGGGGCCGAGCAATCAGCCCCAGCATTTT
D gene: -
clone size: few
J gene: TRBJ1-5
V gene: TRBV28

CDR3 protein: CASSTRPLIAGEETQYF
CDR3 DNA: TGTGCCAGCAGCACACGACCTCTAATAGCGGGAGAGGAGACCCAGTACTTC
D gene: TRBD2
clone size: -
J gene: TRBJ2-5
V gene: TRBV11-1

CDR3 protein: CASSVSSRTDTQYF
CDR3 DNA: TGTGCCAGCAGCGTTAGCAGCCGCACAGATACGCAGTATTTT
D gene: -
clone size: -
J gene: TRBJ2-3
V gene: TRBV9

CDR3 protein: CASSWTHTDTQYF
CDR3 DNA: TGTGCCAGCAGCTGGACCCACACAGATACGCAGTATTTT
D gene: -
clone size: -
J gene: TRBJ2-3
V gene: TRBV5-6

CDR3 protein: CASSLEEKIQETQYF
CDR3 DNA: TGTGCCAGCAGCTTAGAGGAGAAGATCCAAGAGACCCAGTACTTC
D gene: -
clone size: -
J gene: TRBJ2-5
V gene: TRBV7-9

CDR3 protein: CASSYSEGARYTF
CDR3 DNA: TGTGCCAGCAGTTACTCGGAAGGGGCTCGCTACACCTTC
D gene: -
clone size: -
J gene: TRBJ1-2
V gene: TRBV6-5

CDR3 protein: CATAFMARWDTQYF
CDR3 DNA: TGTGCCACCGCTTTTATGGCCCGGTGGGATACGCAGTATTTT
D gene: -
clone size: -
J gene: TRBJ2-3
V gene: TRBV28

CDR3 protein: CASRPAGGQNEAFF
CDR3 DNA: TGTGCCAGCAGACCCGCGGGGGGACAGAATGAAGCTTTCTTT
D gene: TRBD1
clone size: -
J gene: TRBJ1-1
V gene: TRBV27

CDR3 protein: CASSHHGGEEQYF
CDR3 DNA: TGTGCCAGCAGCCATCACGGGGGGGAAGAGCAGTACTTC
D gene: TRBD2
clone size: -
J gene: TRBJ2-7
V gene: TRBV11-2

CDR3 protein: CASSYGYEGANVLTF
CDR3 DNA: TGTGCCAGCAGTTACGGGTACGAAGGGGCCAACGTCCTGACTTTC
D gene: -
clone size: -
J gene: TRBJ2-6
V gene: TRBV6-5

CDR3 protein: CASSDGTSGSRDEQFF
CDR3 DNA: TGCGCCAGCAGTGATGGTACTAGCGGGAGTCGGGATGAGCAGTTCTTC
D gene: TRBD2
clone size: -
J gene: TRBJ2-1
V gene: TRBV10-1

CDR3 protein: CAISESVGTEDYEQYF
CDR3 DNA: TGTGCCATCAGTGAGTCGGTTGGGACGGAAGACTACGAGCAGTACTTC
D gene: -
clone size: -
J gene: TRBJ2-7
V gene: TRBV10-3

CDR3 protein: CASSSQTGEKLFF
CDR3 DNA: TGTGCCAGCAGCTCTCAGACAGGGGAGAAACTGTTTTTT
D gene: TRBD1
clone size: -
J gene: TRBJ1-4
V gene: TRBV9

CDR3 protein: CASSPPYSSNEQFF
CDR3 DNA: TGTGCCAGCTCACCGCCCTACTCTAGTAATGAGCAGTTCTTC
D gene: -
clone size: -
J gene: TRBJ2-1
V gene: TRBV18

CDR3 protein: CASSFRSSLSYEQYF
CDR3 DNA: TGTGCCAGCAGCTTTAGGTCTTCCCTCTCCTACGAGCAGTACTTC
D gene: -
clone size: -
J gene: TRBJ2-7
V gene: TRBV5-8

CDR3 protein: CASSISAFEAFF
CDR3 DNA: TGTGCCAGTAGTATTTCGGCCTTTGAAGCTTTCTTT
D gene: -
clone size: -
J gene: TRBJ1-1
V gene: TRBV19

CDR3 protein: CASSLKATGELFF
CDR3 DNA: TGCGCCAGCAGCCTAAAGGCGACCGGGGAGCTGTTTTTT
D gene: -
clone size: -
J gene: TRBJ2-2
V gene: TRBV4-3

CDR3 protein: CASSYTAGAAGNIQYF
CDR3 DNA: TGCGCCAGCAGCTATACGGCAGGGGCCGCCGGAAACATTCAGTACTTC
D gene: -
clone size: -
J gene: TRBJ2-4
V gene: TRBV5-1

CDR3 protein: CAWSRDRGTEAFF
CDR3 DNA: TGTGCCTGGAGTCGGGACAGGGGCACTGAAGCTTTCTTT
D gene: TRBD1
clone size: -
J gene: TRBJ1-1
V gene: TRBV30

CDR3 protein: CASSGASAQPYGYTF
CDR3 DNA: TGCGCCAGCAGTGGGGCCAGCGCCCAACCTTATGGCTACACCTTC
D gene: -
clone size: -
J gene: TRBJ1-2
V gene: TRBV10-2

CDR3 protein: CASSEPASGDNEQFF
CDR3 DNA: TGCGCCAGCAGTGAGCCGGCTAGCGGAGACAATGAGCAGTTCTTC
D gene: TRBD2
clone size: -
J gene: TRBJ2-1
V gene: TRBV10-2

CDR3 protein: CASSQEPGANQPQHF
CDR3 DNA: TGCGCCAGCAGCCAAGAGCCGGGGGCCAATCAGCCCCAGCATTTT
D gene: -
clone size: -
J gene: TRBJ1-5
V gene: TRBV4-1

CDR3 protein: CASNWTGVSYEQYF
CDR3 DNA: TGCGCCAGCAACTGGACAGGGGTATCCTACGAGCAGTACTTC
D gene: TRBD1
clone size: -
J gene: TRBJ2-7
V gene: TRBV10-1

CDR3 protein: CASSLGQGKVYEQYF
CDR3 DNA: TGTGCCAGCAGCTTAGGACAGGGCAAAGTTTACGAGCAGTACTTC
D gene: TRBD1
clone size: -
J gene: TRBJ2-7
V gene: TRBV7-9

CDR3 protein: CASSPRGILTNYEGYTF
CDR3 DNA: TGTGCCAGCAGCCCCCGAGGGATACTAACTAACTATGAGGGCTACACCTTC
D gene: -
clone size: -
J gene: TRBJ1-2
V gene: TRBV7-9

CDR3 protein: CASSEAGGANTGELFF
CDR3 DNA: TGTGCCAGCAGTGAAGCAGGGGGCGCGAACACCGGGGAGCTGTTTTTT
D gene: TRBD1
clone size: few
J gene: TRBJ2-2
V gene: TRBV25-1

CDR3 protein: CASSRYEGQGNEQYF
CDR3 DNA: TGTGCCAGCAGCCGTTACGAGGGACAGGGGAACGAGCAGTACTTC
D gene: TRBD1
clone size: -
J gene: TRBJ2-7
V gene: TRBV7-8

CDR3 protein: CASSLAADMYEQYF
CDR3 DNA: TGTGCCAGCAGTTTGGCGGCAGACATGTACGAGCAGTACTTC
D gene: -
clone size: -
J gene: TRBJ2-7
V gene: TRBV6-6

CDR3 protein: CAWTRGSGTGELFF
CDR3 DNA: TGTGCCTGGACGAGGGGGAGTGGGACCGGGGAGCTGTTTTTT
D gene: -
clone size: -
J gene: TRBJ2-2
V gene: TRBV30

CDR3 protein: CATSSLPTGELFF
CDR3 DNA: TGTGCCACCAGCAGTCTTCCCACCGGGGAGCTGTTTTTT
D gene: -
clone size: -
J gene: TRBJ2-2
V gene: TRBV15

CDR3 protein: CASSLEASGNPYTQYF
CDR3 DNA: TGTGCCAGCAGCTTAGAGGCTAGCGGGAATCCATATACGCAGTATTTT
D gene: TRBD2
clone size: -
J gene: TRBJ2-3
V gene: TRBV11-3

CDR3 protein: CASSVAGGSGELFF
CDR3 DNA: TGTGCCAGCAGCGTCGCTGGGGGGAGCGGGGAGCTGTTTTTT
D gene: -
clone size: -
J gene: TRBJ2-2
V gene: TRBV9

CDR3 protein: CASSAGTGMLYEQYF
CDR3 DNA: TGTGCCAGCAGCGCAGGGACAGGGATGTTGTACGAGCAGTACTTC
D gene: TRBD1
clone size: -
J gene: TRBJ2-7
V gene: TRBV9